This T cell receptor (beta chain) is from a study of shared clonotypes between healthy human individuals (TCRdb year 2020). About the investigation overall: The cohort comprised a couple of women and a few men aged 18 to 49 years. For each donor, three plates each were used for CD4 naive and CD4 memory, two plates were used for CD8 naive, and one plate was used for CD8 memory. To estimate repertoire size and how much clonotypes are shared between individuals, the study performed deep sequencing of blood TCR repertoires from roughly five healthy adults. Different laboratories and diverse techniques were used to prepare libraries and sequence TCR repertoires, to increase sequencing depth and limit assay-specific biases. Per donor, leukapheresis produced somewhere between about 0.9 and 9.5 billion PBMCs. Overall results and qualifications from the work: Naive subsets generally had larger estimated clonotype richness than memory subsets. Compared with non-shared clonotypes, clonotypes shared by all four sorted-subset donors had higher generation probabilities. Even with the large sequencing depth, rarefaction of the sorted-subset datasets indicated that sequencing was incomplete. Approximately 4.8% of naive CD4, 3.5% of naive CD8, roughly 2.4% of memory CD4, and roughly 0.4% of memory CD8 clonotypes were shared across several donors. Pairwise subsampling led to the expectation that sequencing depth would affect the degree of clonotype sharing among donors. Sampling was restricted to blood, and TCR repertoires in tissue are likely to differ from TCR repertoires in blood. The small number of donors limited the genetic and exposure-history diversity represented.

Using the deep immunoSEQ assay, TCR CDR3 regions were amplified from genomic DNA by multiplex PCR. Extracted genomic DNA from each cell subset was distributed evenly across all wells of several immunoSEQ 96-well plates, and each plate was treated as a replicate. Each replicate PCR for sorted subsets received 150 to 250 ng genomic DNA, equal to about 30,000 T cell genomes. Purified libraries were quantified with a Qubit 3.0 fluorometer, sized on a Bioanalyzer 2100, and re-quantified with the KAPA Library Quantification kit. Every immunoSEQ 96-well plate was sequenced on a dedicated single-read 150-cycle Illumina NextSeq 550 flow cell. The authors processed their data as follows. Because the immunoSEQ output held only junctional sequences and lacked quality scores, the filtering could not match the filtering applied to full-length reads. To assign V/J genes and CDR3, sequences were annotated using PyIR, a Python wrapper for IgBLAST v1.9, with IMGT germline references. Reads were removed for weak V/J assignments (E-value above 1e-6), missing CDR3, stop codons, out-of-frame junctions, or ambiguous translated residues. A V3J clonotype was defined by an identical inferred V gene, J gene, and CDR3 amino acid sequence. To compute the percentage overlap between repertoires, the number of shared unique clonotypes was divided by the size of the smaller repertoire. RTK rarefaction, the Chao1 estimator, and Recon v2.1 estimates of unobserved clonotypes were used to assess repertoire richness. Generation probabilities for all TCRbeta clonotypes obtained by the gDNA method from a handful of donors were computed using OLGA. TCRdb holds this immuneACCESS table with in-frame rearrangements only. Some clones are missing; in checked studies, unresolved V genes explain under half, and the rest has no known cause. V and J calls and clone size are those listed in that table; D and trimming were worked out from the DNA. The sample data list millions of clones, and 95% of these were observed just once. Around 0.13% of the sample is held by the ten biggest clonotypes.

In the germline V gene (reference sequence), CDR1 corresponds to SEHNR and CDR2 to FQNEAQ. The CDR3, cysteine through phenylalanine, is 15 amino acids long. The DNA shown is the 45-base CDR3, in frame from base 1. V gives up 10 bases and J gives up 1 base, and the segment between their germline ends measures 20 bases. Healthy HIV-negative adults with no recently reported acute infections or vaccinations were included as donors. Every donor was a Caucasian adult living in Nashville, Tennessee, USA. CD4+ T cells were enriched by magnetic negative selection; naive cells were then positively selected on CD45RA, and the negative fraction formed the memory subset. Blood was collected by leukapheresis, and PBMCs were isolated by Ficoll-Histopaque density gradient centrifugation and then cryopreserved in liquid nitrogen vapor phase. Analytical flow cytometry was used to check the purity and quantity of every magnetically sorted T cell population. From each sorted fraction, genomic DNA was isolated and quantified by UV absorbance on a Nanodrop 2000c.

About this clone: The target of this receptor is not known. Base qualities are not at hand, and no much larger clone is one base apart.

The receptor chain draws on TRBV7-9 and TRBJ2-7; TRBD1 could be the D gene, as 6 bases match. The source material was naive CD4+ T cells sorted from blood. The cell subset or site label of this sample denotes: CD45RA+ positively selected. The sequence was obtained from a young man in good health. DNA sequence: TGTGCCACCTCGGAGGTCGGGACAAAGTCCTACGAGCAGTACTTC. This translates into CATSEVGTKSYEQYF. Outside the CDR3, residues come from the reference TRBV7-9 and TRBJ2-7 proteins, so the full variable domain is: DTGVSQNPRHKITKRGQNVTFRCDPISEHNRLYWYRQTLGQGPEFLTYFQNEAQLEKSRLLSDRFSAERPKGSFSTLEIQRTEQGDSAMYLCATSEVGTKSYEQYFGPGTRLTVT.